One sample yielded the 30 T cell receptor beta chains listed below, sequenced in a study of human thymus T cells. Data came from immunoSEQ multiplex PCR; TCRdb stores just in-frame clones and leaves some out. The table shows tens of thousands of clones, with approximately 97% occurring only once. Resected material from corrective heart surgery provided the thymus tissue analysed. Source material: thymus tissue. These receptors all stem from a boy younger than two with a congenital heart defect but otherwise immunologically healthy.

The genes are TRBV5-1 and TRBJ2-5; 7 positions match TRBD1. Germline V gene sequence: CDR1 SGHRS, CDR2 YFSETQ. The CDR3 has 13 amino acids. V lost 4 bases to trimming and J lost 4 bases; unmatched junction nucleotides: 4. Here the CDR3 reads CASSPTGVETQYF. Written as DNA, the CDR3 is TGCGCCAGCAGCCCCACAGGGGTAGAGACCCAGTACTTC.

The chain uses TRBV19 and TRBJ1-5, with D possibly TRBD1 on 6 matching bases. V shed 4 bases and J shed 3 bases, with 13 bases lying between them. Germline lookup yields CDR1 LNHDA and CDR2 SQIVND (reference sequence). This CDR3 spans 15 amino acids. The CDR3 protein is CASSTRGQYNQPQHF. Here the CDR3 DNA reads TGTGCCAGTAGTACCCGGGGACAATACAATCAGCCCCAGCATTTT.

The V and J genes are TRBV18 and TRBJ1-2, with TRBD1 matching over 8 bases. J gave up 0 bases and V 4 bases, and 1 base lay outside the gene matches. Per the germline V gene, CDR1 is KGHSH and CDR2 is LQKENI. This CDR3 is built from 14 residues. The DNA of the CDR3 is TGTGCCAGCTCACAACAGGGGGCTAACTATGGCTACACCTTC. It codes for CASSQQGANYGYTF.

The V and J genes are TRBV23-1 and TRBJ1-4, with 9 bases lining up with TRBD1. TRBV23-1 is an ORF, with its function uncertain. J was trimmed by 7 bases and V by 4 bases; bases with no gene match: 7. CDR3 size: 15 residues. The CDR3: CASSRVKQGAEKLFF. The DNA of the CDR3 is TGCGCCAGCAGTCGAGTAAAACAGGGGGCTGAAAAACTGTTTTTT.

The CDR3 sequence: CAWSTTRGQGPYEQYF. CDR3 bases: TGTGCCTGGAGTACGACGCGTGGGCAAGGGCCCTACGAGCAGTACTTC. The chain recombines TRBV30 with TRBJ2-7; D is unresolved. The CDR3 has 16 amino acids. Per germline, CDR1 GTSNPN and CDR2 SVGIG (reference sequence). V lost 2 bases to trimming and J lost 2 bases, with 19 bases between them.

V is TRBV27 and J is TRBJ1-1, with TRBD1 matching over 7 bases. CDR1 is MNHEY, CDR2 SMNVEV, per germline (reference sequence). V trimming: 0 bases; J trimming: 3 bases; junction bases outside the gene matches: 4. CDR3 size: 15 residues. Here the CDR3 reads CASSLSGGGDTEAFF. CDR3 in DNA: TGTGCCAGCAGTTTATCGGGAGGGGGCGACACTGAAGCTTTCTTT.

V gene TRBV5-4 combines with J gene TRBJ2-5; maybe TRBD2 (5 bases). Germline V lookup: CDR1 SGHNT, CDR2 YYREEE (reference sequence). The CDR3 consists of 15 residues. Trimming left V 2 bases short and J 5 bases short, with 16 bases between. The CDR3 DNA sequence: TGTGCCAGCAGCTTCAGCGGCCTAGGGCTTGAGACCCAGTACTTC. Its translation is CASSFSGLGLETQYF.

The CDR3, as DNA: TGTGCCAGCAGCTTGATACTAGCCAAAAACATTCAGTACTTC. Translating gives CASSLILAKNIQYF. This rearrangement joins TRBV5-6 to TRBJ2-4; no firm D call. Trimming shortened V by 1 base and J by 0 bases, and 5 bases separated the two germline ends. The V gene's germline CDR1 is SGHDT and CDR2 YYEEEE. This CDR3 comprises 14 residues.

The count of this clone is one. V is TRBV4-1 and J is TRBJ2-3; D remains ambiguous. Between the trimmed V and J ends, which lost 0 bases and 2 bases, there was a span of 12 bases. This CDR3 is built from 16 residues. CDR1 and CDR2 from the germline V gene are MGHRA and YSYEKL. The CDR3 reads CASSQEMAGYTDTQYF. The DNA for the CDR3 is TGCGCCAGCAGCCAAGAAATGGCAGGATACACAGATACGCAGTATTTT.

This rearrangement joins TRBV7-6 to TRBJ1-2; 7 bases are shared with TRBD1. V gave up 1 base and J gave up 5 bases; unmatched junction bases: 10. The CDR3 is made up of 16 amino acids. From germline, CDR1 is SGHVS and CDR2 FNYEAQ. The CDR3 sequence: CASSLERSGGLYGYTF. The CDR3 DNA follows: TGTGCCAGCAGCTTAGAACGGTCAGGGGGGCTTTATGGCTACACCTTC.

This clone was seen once. In nucleotides, the CDR3 is TGTGCCAGCAGTGTACAGGGGGCAAGCGGAAAACTGTTTTTT. Its translation: CASSVQGASGKLFF. The rearrangement uses TRBV2 and TRBJ1-4; 9 nucleotides line up with TRBD1. Trimming at V came to 4 bases and at J to 10 bases, leaving 7 bases not matched to a gene. The CDR3 consists of 14 residues. Germline V gene data show CDR1 as SNHLY and CDR2 as FYNNEI.

V usage is TRBV11-3 and J usage is TRBJ2-7, with D unclear. CDR3 length: 15 amino acids. V lost 3 bases and J lost 2, with 14 bases in between. CDR1 is SGHNT and CDR2 is YENEEA in the germline V gene. This CDR3 is CASSLIPGPTYEQYF. CDR3 bases: TGTGCCAGCAGCTTGATCCCCGGGCCCACCTACGAGCAGTACTTC.

The chain links TRBV9 to TRBJ2-4; possibly TRBD2 for D (5 bases). The CDR3 consists of 15 residues. Trimming shortened V by 0 bases and J by 4 bases, and 11 bases separated the two germline ends. Germline V lookup: CDR1 SGDLS, CDR2 YYNGEE. Written as DNA, the CDR3 is TGTGCCAGCAGCGTAGGCGGGTATAAAAAAAACATTCAGTACTTC. This sequence encodes CASSVGGYKKNIQYF.

J is TRBJ2-3 and V is TRBV7-2; 12 nucleotides line up with TRBD2. Trimming at V came to 2 bases and at J to 2 bases, leaving 11 bases not matched to a gene. This CDR3 has 19 amino acids. Germline CDR1 and CDR2: SGHTA and FQGNSA. The DNA for the CDR3 is TGTGCCAGCAGCTTAACGCTCGGGCTAGCGGGAGGGTCCACAGATACGCAGTATTTT. This gives the protein CASSLTLGLAGGSTDTQYF. The entire variable domain, with the rest obtained from reference TRBV7-2 and TRBJ2-3, is as follows: GAGVSQSPSNKVTEKGKDVELRCDPISGHTALYWYRQSLGQGLEFLIYFQGNSAPDKSGLPSDRFSAERTGGSVSTLTIQRTQQEDSAVYLCASSLTLGLAGGSTDTQYFGPGTRLTVL.

The chain links TRBV4-3 to TRBJ2-5, with D perhaps matching TRBD2 (6 bases). CDR1 is LGHNA and CDR2 is YSLEER in the germline V gene. V was pared by 1 base and J by 1 base, with 16 bases between. The CDR3 is 17 residues long. The CDR3 loop reads CASSQARTGELQETQYF. CDR3 DNA sequence: TGCGCCAGCAGCCAAGCAAGGACGGGGGAACTCCAAGAGACCCAGTACTTC.

The chain couples TRBV12-1 to TRBJ1-2; TRBD1 is the table's D call, not checked against the DNA. TRBV12-1 is tagged as a pseudogene. CDR3 length: 16 amino acids. CDR3 sequence: CASPLQGAGFLYGYTF. The CDR3 DNA reads TGTGCCAGCCCCCTCCAGGGGGCAGGTTTTTTGTATGGCTACACCTTC.

As DNA, the CDR3 is TGTGCCAGCAAGAAGATCGCGACGGACGTCCCCTATGGCTACACCTTC. Its translation: CASKKIATDVPYGYTF. The chain joins TRBV2 to TRBJ1-2; D is uncertain. Germline V gene sequence: CDR1 SNHLY, CDR2 FYNNEI. Trimming left V 7 bases short and J 4 bases short, with 22 bases between. This CDR3 spans 16 amino acids.

The chain is built from TRBV7-9 and TRBJ2-7; D is tentatively TRBD1 or TRBD2 (5 bases each). The V end lost 5 bases, the J end lost 4 bases, and 9 bases lay between the germline ends. Germline CDR1 reads SEHNR; CDR2 reads FQNEAQ (reference sequence). This CDR3 comprises 12 residues. The DNA of the CDR3 is TGTGCCAGCAGCGGGGGTCCTTACGAGCAGTACTTC. Translating gives CASSGGPYEQYF.

This clone was observed a few times. The chain links TRBV6-5 to TRBJ1-2, with 7 bases matching TRBD1. This CDR3 region has 15 residues. Germline CDR1 MNHEY, CDR2 SVGAGI. The trim removed 5 bases at V and 4 bases at J, leaving 10 bases unmatched. The CDR3 sequence is CASSKSQGGGYGYTF. The CDR3 DNA follows: TGTGCCAGCAGTAAGAGTCAGGGGGGAGGCTATGGCTACACCTTC.

The CDR3 sequence is CASSQDGEIRDSGNTIYF. The CDR3 DNA follows: TGCGCCAGCAGCCAAGATGGGGAGATCCGTGACTCTGGAAACACCATATATTTT. The chain is built from TRBV4-1 and TRBJ1-3; D is undetermined. This CDR3 is 18 amino acids long. The germline CDR1 and CDR2 sequences are MGHRA and YSYEKL. V was shortened by 0 bases and J by 0 bases, with 15 bases between the two germline ends.

The chain employs TRBV6-5 and TRBJ2-4; possible D gene TRBD1, 6 bases. Germline V CDR1 and CDR2: MNHEY, SVGAGI. Between the trimmed V and J ends, which lost 6 bases and 0 bases, there was a span of 15 bases. The CDR3 runs 16 residues. This CDR3 reads CASSYRVPVAKNIQYF. CDR3 DNA: TGTGCCAGCAGCTACAGGGTTCCCGTAGCCAAAAACATTCAGTACTTC.

This rearrangement joins TRBV4-2 to TRBJ1-2; 8 bases map to TRBD1. In germline, CDR1 is LGHNA, CDR2 YNFKEQ. The junction had 7 bases not matched to a gene; V was cut back by 0 bases and J by 1 base. This CDR3 contains 17 residues. CDR3: CASSQEVRGRGNYGYTF. The CDR3 coding sequence is TGTGCCAGCAGCCAAGAGGTCAGGGGGCGAGGTAACTATGGCTACACCTTC.

The table lists this clone with a count of one. This rearrangement joins TRBV5-1 to TRBJ2-1; D is possibly TRBD1 (5 bases). The length of the CDR3 is 17 residues. The V end was cut by 6 bases, the J end by 0 bases, with 19 bases between. CDR1 and CDR2 from the germline V gene are SGHRS and YFSETQ. CDR3 sequence: CASTNIQDGPSYNEQFF. The CDR3 region has the DNA TGCGCCAGCACCAATATACAGGACGGGCCCTCCTACAATGAGCAGTTCTTC.

CDR3 DNA: TGTGCCGCGGGATCCCCCTACGAGCAGTACTTC. It encodes CAAGSPYEQYF. The chain joins TRBV25-1 to TRBJ2-7; D might be TRBD2 (6 bases). V was shortened by 11 bases and J by 2 bases, with 10 bases between the two germline ends. Germline loops: CDR1 MGHDK, CDR2 SYGVNS. The CDR3 length is 11 residues.

The chain recombines TRBV5-1 with TRBJ1-4; 7 bases line up with TRBD1. V was pared by 5 bases and J by 4 bases, with 17 bases of the junction left unmatched. There are 18 residues in the CDR3. Germline CDR1 is SGHRS and CDR2 is YFSETQ. The CDR3 loop is CASSFTSGTVNRNEKLFF. CDR3 DNA: TGCGCCAGCAGTTTTACCTCCGGGACAGTGAACCGTAATGAAAAACTGTTTTTT.

The genes are TRBV12-5 and TRBJ2-7; 10 bases are a match to TRBD2. This CDR3 region has 16 residues. Per germline, CDR1 LGHNT and CDR2 FRNRAP. The ends lost 0 bases at V and 2 bases at J; junction bases unmatched: 4. Written as DNA, the CDR3 is TGTGCTAGTGGTTTGGTCGAACTAGCGGGGACCTACGAGCAGTACTTC. It encodes CASGLVELAGTYEQYF.

This clone was seen a few times. The chain joins TRBV14 to TRBJ2-7; D not certain. The V gene lost 5 bases and the J gene lost 4 bases, with 15 bases spanning the gap. The CDR3 runs 14 residues. From germline, CDR1 is SGHDN and CDR2 FVKESK. The CDR3 nucleotides are TGTGCCAGCAGCGACACCGGCCGAACTTACGAGCAGTACTTC. It is translated as CASSDTGRTYEQYF.

This clone was picked up one time. V usage is TRBV6-5 and J usage is TRBJ2-3, with TRBD2 as a possible D gene (7 bases). Per the germline V gene, CDR1 is MNHEY and CDR2 is SVGAGI. CDR3 length: 14 residues. The V end lost 7 bases, the J end lost 4 bases, and 15 bases lay between the germline ends. This CDR3 is CASKGEGRADTQYF. The CDR3 DNA follows: TGTGCCAGCAAGGGGGAGGGGAGGGCAGATACGCAGTATTTT.

The chain has TRBV5-1 and TRBJ2-3, with 7 nucleotides matching TRBD2. The germline CDR1 and CDR2 sequences are SGHRS and YFSETQ. V shed 6 bases and J 6 bases; nucleotides not matched to a gene: 10. This CDR3 spans 14 amino acids. The CDR3 protein is CASNWGPREDTQYF. The CDR3 coding sequence is TGCGCCAGCAATTGGGGACCGCGGGAGGATACGCAGTATTTT.

The sample holds one count of this clone. V and J are TRBV13 and TRBJ2-4; TRBD1 matches 10 bases. With 5 bases clipped from V and 1 base from J, the junction kept 8 bases outside the gene matches. This CDR3 region has 17 residues. Germline V CDR1 and CDR2: PRHDT, FYEKMQ (reference sequence). The CDR3 spells CASSLRDRGFAKNIQYF. CDR3 in DNA: TGTGCCAGCAGCCTTCGGGACAGGGGATTCGCCAAAAACATTCAGTACTTC.